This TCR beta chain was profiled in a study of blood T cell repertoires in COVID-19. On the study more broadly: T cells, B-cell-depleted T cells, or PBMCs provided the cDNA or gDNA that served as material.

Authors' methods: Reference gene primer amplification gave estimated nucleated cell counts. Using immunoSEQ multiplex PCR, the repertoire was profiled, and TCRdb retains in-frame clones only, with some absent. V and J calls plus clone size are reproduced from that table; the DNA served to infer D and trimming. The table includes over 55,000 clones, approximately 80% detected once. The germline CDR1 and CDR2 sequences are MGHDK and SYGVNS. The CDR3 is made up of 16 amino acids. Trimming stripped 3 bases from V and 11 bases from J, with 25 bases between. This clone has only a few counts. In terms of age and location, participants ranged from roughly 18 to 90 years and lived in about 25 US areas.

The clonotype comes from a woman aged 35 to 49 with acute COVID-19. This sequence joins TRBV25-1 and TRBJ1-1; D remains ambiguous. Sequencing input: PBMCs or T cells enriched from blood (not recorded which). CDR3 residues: CASSEGWGGGRTMAFF. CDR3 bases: TGTGCCAGCAGTGAGGGGTGGGGTGGCGGGCGGACGATGGCTTTCTTT.